This TCR beta chain was retrieved from a study of response to subunit inactivated influenza vaccine. Regarding the study as a whole: Every seasonal influenza vaccination brings in few new T cells, the authors suggested.

Many counts were recorded for this clonotype. Its antigen is as yet unknown. TCRdb re-analysed the RT-PCR reads in MiXCR, keeping a single row per CDR3 protein. The sample consists of about 500,000 distinct CDR3 sequences, approximately 16% of them appearing once. J was trimmed by 5 bases and V by 5 bases; bases with no gene match: 29. Germline assignment: CDR1 SGHAT and CDR2 FQDESV (reference sequence). The CDR3 length is 21 residues. The TCR was taken from a man between 50 and 75 years old who received an inactivated influenza vaccine. Specimen: CD4+ T cells sorted from PBMCs, collected 23 months after vaccination. The rearrangement links TRBV11-1 to TRBJ2-5, with 7 bases that match TRBD2. As DNA, the CDR3 is TGTGCCAGCAGCCCCCCCCTCCGCGGCCAACACCCTAAGGGAGGGTTTGAGACCCAGTACTTC. Protein sequence: CASSPPLRGQHPKGGFETQYF.